A single sample is the source of the 26 T cell receptor beta chains below, sequenced in a study of OX40 agonist ivuxolimab in advanced cancers. To prepare the library, the immunoSEQ multiplex PCR assay was applied. TCRdb retrieved this table from immuneACCESS and kept in-frame rearrangements only. Not all clones are present; in checked studies, unresolved V genes account for under half, and no reason is known for the remainder. The sample table shows 40,000 to 45,000 clones, and about 88% are seen once. The ten largest clones take up 13% of the sample. The starting material was CD4+ or CD8+ T cells sorted from blood, obtained in a trial of the OX40 agonist ivuxolimab. Receptors originate from an adult with an advanced solid tumor such as melanoma, head and neck, liver or kidney cancer.

The chain is built from TRBV28 and TRBJ1-6; perhaps TRBD1 as D (5 bases). CDR1 MDHEN and CDR2 SYDVKM come from the germline V gene. V was trimmed by 5 bases and J by 5 bases, leaving 7 bases between them. The CDR3 is made up of 13 amino acids. The CDR3 coding sequence is TGTGCCAGCAGTGACAGTCATAATTCACCCCTCCACTTT. Residues: CASSDSHNSPLHF.

Here the CDR3 DNA reads TGTGCCAGCAGTCCCACCCCTCCGCTCACTGAAGCTTTCTTT. Translated, it gives CASSPTPPLTEAFF. The rearrangement joins TRBV28 to TRBJ1-1, with no clear D. CDR3 length: 14 residues. V lost 5 bases to trimming and J lost 4 bases, with 14 bases between them. Germline assignment: CDR1 MDHEN and CDR2 SYDVKM.

This chain joins TRBV5-6 and TRBJ2-5, with 7 bases identical to TRBD2. The J call could be wrong; TRBJ2-7 is a better fit for the DNA end. Germline-derived CDR1 and CDR2 are SGHDT and YYEEEE. The CDR3 contains 15 residues. DNA for the CDR3: TGTGCCAGCAGCCCGGAATTGGGGGGGACCTACGAGCAGTACTTC. Encoded protein: CASSPELGGTYEQYF.

This chain uses TRBV15 with TRBJ1-4; D uncertain. Germline assignment: CDR1 LNHNV and CDR2 YYDKDF (reference sequence). CDR3 length: 15 amino acids. V was trimmed by 0 bases and J by 0 bases, leaving 5 bases between them. The CDR3 DNA reads TGTGCCACCAGCAGAGACGCCACAACTAATGAAAAACTGTTTTTT. Amino acid sequence: CATSRDATTNEKLFF.

This chain links TRBV11-1 with TRBJ2-1, with D tentatively TRBD1 (5 bases). Germline V CDR1 and CDR2: SGHAT, FQDESV (reference sequence). The V end lost 1 base, the J end lost 6 bases, and 13 bases lay between the germline ends. The CDR3 totals 15 residues. CDR3 nucleotide sequence: TGTGCCAGCAGCTTAGAAGTCATCAGGGCCAATGAGCAGTTCTTC. It yields the protein CASSLEVIRANEQFF.

CDR3 in amino acids: CASSGADSQGYTF. CDR3 DNA sequence: TGTGCCAGCAGTGGAGCGGACAGTCAAGGCTACACCTTC. The chain recombines TRBV27 with TRBJ1-2; maybe TRBD1 (6 bases). CDR3 size: 13 residues. Germline CDR1 and CDR2: MNHEY and SMNVEV (reference sequence). V dropped 5 bases and J dropped 8 bases, with 15 bases sitting between them.

This rearrangement joins TRBV9 to TRBJ1-6; 8 positions match TRBD1. Trimming removed 4 bases from V and 8 bases from J; junction bases left unmatched: 8. The CDR3 loop spans 15 amino acids. Germline assignment: CDR1 SGDLS and CDR2 YYNGEE. CDR3: CASSQRQGIDSPLHF. Here the CDR3 DNA reads TGTGCCAGCAGCCAAAGACAGGGGATTGATTCACCCCTCCACTTT. The full variable domain, in which reference TRBV9 and TRBJ1-6 provide the parts outside the CDR3, is DSGVTQTPKHLITATGQRVTLRCSPRSGDLSVYWYQQSLDQGLQFLIQYYNGEERAKGNILERFSAQQFPDLHSELNLSSLELGDSALYFCASSQRQGIDSPLHFGNGTRLTVT.

The chain uses TRBV18 and TRBJ2-3; maybe TRBD2 (5 bases). There are 14 residues in the CDR3. Looked up from germline, CDR1 is KGHSH and CDR2 is LQKENI. V gave up 0 bases and J gave up 5 bases, with 9 bases separating them. Written as DNA, the CDR3 is TGTGCCAGCTCACCACCCGGGGTGGGAGATACGCAGTATTTT. Encoded protein: CASSPPGVGDTQYF.

The gene calls are TRBV28 and TRBJ2-7; 7 bases fit TRBD1. The CDR3 length is 13 residues. Germline CDR1 is MDHEN and CDR2 is SYDVKM. Trimming cost V 5 bases and J 7 bases; bases outside gene matches: 8. CDR3 protein: CASSKDRVREQYF. DNA for the CDR3: TGTGCCAGCAGTAAAGACAGGGTACGTGAGCAGTACTTC.

The gene calls are TRBV2 and TRBJ1-1; tentatively, D is TRBD1 (6 bases). Trimming cost V 9 bases and J 4 bases, with 24 bases left between them. The CDR3 length is 16 residues. Germline CDR1 SNHLY, CDR2 FYNNEI. CDR3 sequence (DNA): TGTGCCAGGAAAGCAGGGGAGACTCCTCAAGGCACTGAAGCTTTCTTT. It encodes CARKAGETPQGTEAFF.

The gene calls are TRBV6-1 and TRBJ2-1, with TRBD1 identical over 7 bases. Unmatched junction bases numbered 11, after V lost 3 bases and J lost 3 bases. Germline assignment: CDR1 MNHNS and CDR2 SASEGT. This CDR3 spans 17 amino acids. The CDR3 protein is CASSDPLRQGVYNEQFF. Written as DNA, the CDR3 is TGTGCCAGCAGTGATCCCCTGCGGCAGGGGGTCTACAATGAGCAGTTCTTC.

This clone was counted a few times. The rearrangement links TRBV30 to TRBJ2-7; tentatively, D is TRBD2 (5 bases). Germline loops: CDR1 GTSNPN, CDR2 SVGIG (reference sequence). The CDR3 extends over 16 amino acids. The V end lost 0 bases, the J end lost 2 bases, and 17 bases lay between the germline ends. The CDR3 is CAWSVQSLLRAYEQYF. The CDR3 DNA sequence: TGTGCCTGGAGTGTACAGAGCCTCCTGAGGGCCTACGAGCAGTACTTC.

The chain has TRBV5-1 and TRBJ2-7; 7 bases are a match to TRBD2. From germline, CDR1 is SGHRS and CDR2 YFSETQ. The V gene end was trimmed by 0 bases and the J gene end by 4 bases; junction bases not matched to a gene: 7. CDR3 length: 15 amino acids. Here the CDR3 reads CASSLAGGRGYEQYF. Written as DNA, the CDR3 is TGCGCCAGCAGCTTGGCTGGCGGGAGAGGGTACGAGCAGTACTTC.

As concerns this clone: At one of its ends the junction is not consistent with the germline gene, which may arise from a read error. The chain recombines TRBV5-1 with TRBJ2-7, with D hard to call. CDR1 and CDR2 from the germline V gene are SGHRS and YFSETQ. CDR3 length: 16 amino acids. CDR3 region: CASSLLDAGGSYEQCF. The CDR3, as DNA: TGCGCCAGCAGCTTGTTGGACGCAGGTGGATCCTACGAGCAGTGCTTC.

A few counts support this clone. The rearrangement uses TRBV28 and TRBJ2-7; 9 nucleotides agree with TRBD1. The CDR3 runs to 13 residues. Germline CDR1 reads MDHEN; CDR2 reads SYDVKM. V shed 4 bases, J shed 8 bases, and the junction held 6 bases outside the gene matches. The DNA for the CDR3 is TGTGCCAGCAGTTGGGACAGGGAGAAGAAGCAGTACTTC. Translated, it gives CASSWDREKKQYF.

The V gene is TRBV19, the J gene TRBJ1-5; D is unresolved. This CDR3 is built from 15 residues. Trimming stripped 7 bases from V and 3 bases from J, with 16 bases between. Germline values: CDR1 LNHDA, CDR2 SQIVND (reference sequence). DNA of the CDR3: TGTGCCAGTACCGGGTTGAAGGGCCCCAATCAGCCCCAGCATTTT. Translated: CASTGLKGPNQPQHF.

J is TRBJ2-2 and V is TRBV5-1, with a tentative D call TRBD2 (5 bases). Trimming removed 2 bases from V and 3 bases from J, with 14 bases in between. There are 16 residues in the CDR3. Germline values: CDR1 SGHRS, CDR2 YFSETQ. CDR3 sequence reads: CASSFSAVRDTGELFF. CDR3 in DNA: TGCGCCAGCAGCTTTTCAGCGGTGAGGGACACCGGGGAGCTGTTTTTT.

The rearrangement uses TRBV18 and TRBJ1-3; 7 nucleotides match TRBD1. CDR3 length: 16 amino acids. Germline V gene data show CDR1 as KGHSH and CDR2 as LQKENI. Losses at the gene ends were 2 bases for V and 1 base for J; bases not matched to a gene: 5. The CDR3 protein is CASSPRQGLSGNTIYF. CDR3 DNA: TGTGCCAGCTCACCAAGACAGGGACTATCTGGAAACACCATATATTTT. Variable domain in full (rest from reference TRBV18 and TRBJ1-3): NAGVMQNPRHLVRRRGQEARLRCSPMKGHSHVYWYRQLPEEGLKFMVYLQKENIIDESGMPKERFSAEFPKEGPSILRIQQVVRGDSAAYFCASSPRQGLSGNTIYFGEGSWLTVV.

The chain recombines TRBV19 with TRBJ1-4; D is uncertain. CDR1 LNHDA and CDR2 SQIVND come from the germline V gene (reference sequence). Trimming removed 3 bases from V and 0 bases from J, with 5 bases in between. The length of the CDR3 is 14 residues. CDR3 nucleotides: TGTGCCAGTAGTATGGCAGCAACTAATGAAAAACTGTTTTTT. It codes for CASSMAATNEKLFF. Full variable domain (outside the CDR3, taken from reference TRBV19 and TRBJ1-4): DGGITQSPKYLFRKEGQNVTLSCEQNLNHDAMYWYRQDPGQGLRLIYYSQIVNDFQKGDIAEGYSVSREKKESFPLTVTSAQKNPTAFYLCASSMAATNEKLFFGSGTQLSVL.

The chain combines TRBV5-4 with TRBJ1-4; D perhaps matches TRBD1 (6 bases). From germline, CDR1 is SGHNT and CDR2 YYREEE (reference sequence). This CDR3 region has 14 residues. Trimming pared 1 base from V and 8 bases from J, leaving 12 bases between. The CDR3 sequence: CASSLTGMDEKLFF. As DNA, the CDR3 is TGTGCCAGCAGCTTGACAGGGATGGACGAAAAACTGTTTTTT. The whole variable domain, filled in from reference TRBV5-4 and TRBJ1-4, reads ETGVTQSPTHLIKTRGQQVTLRCSSQSGHNTVSWYQQALGQGPQFIFQYYREEENGRGNFPPRFSGLQFPNYSSELNVNALELDDSALYLCASSLTGMDEKLFFGSGTQLSVL.

The rearrangement joins TRBV18 to TRBJ1-4; tentatively, D is TRBD1 (6 bases). V gave up 4 bases and J gave up 0 bases, with 12 bases separating them. CDR1 is KGHSH, CDR2 LQKENI, per germline. This CDR3 has 16 residues. The chain's CDR3 is CASSLRQVTTNEKLFF. In DNA form, the CDR3 reads TGTGCCAGCTCACTCAGACAGGTTACAACTAATGAAAAACTGTTTTTT.

This clone was detected only once. The sample has other DNA sequences that encode this CDR3 too. V and J are TRBV28 and TRBJ2-1; D is unclear. V was shortened by 2 bases and J by 3 bases, with 2 bases between the two germline ends. Germline V gene lookup returns CDR1 MDHEN and CDR2 SYDVKM. This CDR3 contains 12 residues. This chain's CDR3 is CASSLSYNEQFF. The CDR3 bases are TGTGCCAGCAGTTTAAGCTACAATGAGCAGTTCTTC.

This clone was seen a single time. The chain combines TRBV5-1 with TRBJ2-2, with D possibly TRBD1 on 6 matching bases. The CDR3 has 14 residues. The V gene's germline CDR1 is SGHRS and CDR2 YFSETQ. The CDR3 region has the DNA TGCGCTCTACCCTGGGGGCTCGGCACCGGGGAGCTGTTTTTT. Its translation is CALPWGLGTGELFF.

V usage is TRBV7-2 and J usage is TRBJ2-1, with D perhaps matching TRBD2 (5 bases). The CDR3 contains 18 residues. Trimming removed 1 base at V and 0 bases at J, with 16 bases between. Germline V gives CDR1 SGHTA, CDR2 FQGNSA. CDR3 DNA: TGTGCCAGCAGCTTAGGGGCACAGCGGTACCGCTCCTACAATGAGCAGTTCTTC. Amino acids: CASSLGAQRYRSYNEQFF. The variable domain in full, completed from reference TRBV7-2 and TRBJ2-1, reads GAGVSQSPSNKVTEKGKDVELRCDPISGHTALYWYRQSLGQGLEFLIYFQGNSAPDKSGLPSDRFSAERTGGSVSTLTIQRTQQEDSAVYLCASSLGAQRYRSYNEQFFGPGTRLTVL.

This sequence joins TRBV7-9 and TRBJ2-7, with a tentative D call TRBD2 (5 bases). The CDR3 extends over 14 amino acids. The germline V gene has CDR1 SEHNR and CDR2 FQNEAQ (reference sequence). V was clipped by 6 bases and J by 2 bases, with 14 bases between them. The CDR3 DNA reads as TGTGCCAGCAGTCGAGGACTGAAGACCTACGAGCAGTACTTC. Protein product: CASSRGLKTYEQYF.

The chain is built from TRBV27 and TRBJ1-5, with 7 bases identical to TRBD1. CDR3 size: 15 residues. V lost 2 bases and J lost 4; bases outside the gene matches: 5. Germline loops: CDR1 MNHEY, CDR2 SMNVEV (reference sequence). DNA for the CDR3: TGTGCCAGCAGTTTAGCCCAGGGGGTGAATCAGCCCCAGCATTTT. It yields the protein CASSLAQGVNQPQHF.